Shown below are 8 T cell receptor beta chains from a single sample sequenced in a study of breast tumors, draining lymph nodes, adjacent tissues (dated by TCRdb to 2016 to 2017). Library preparation employed multiplex PCR. TCRdb names Illumina HiSeq 2000 as the instrument used. TCRdb itself trimmed the public reads at Q25 with fastp, ran MiXCR and retained productive beta chains. Rows matching on CDR3 protein sequence are summarized as one entry with the most common DNA and genes. The sample contains about 20,000 distinct CDR3 sequences, 43% of them found a single time. More than 15% of the sample is held by the ten biggest clonotypes. The specimen sequenced was breast tumor tissue. The source is a female donor with breast cancer. Some clones in this sample may be carry-over from other donors' samples.

V is TRBV14 and J is TRBJ1-3; the D gene is possibly TRBD1 (5 bases). V dropped 4 bases and J dropped 0 bases, with 10 bases sitting between them. This CDR3 comprises 15 residues. CDR1 SGHDN and CDR2 FVKESK come from the germline V gene. CDR3 amino acids: CASSLRARSGNTIYF. The CDR3 region has the DNA TGTGCCAGCAGCCTCAGGGCCCGCTCTGGAAACACCATATATTTT.

This clonotype was seen at least ten times. The chain employs TRBV20-1 and TRBJ2-5; 7 bases map to TRBD2. V lost 3 bases, J lost 5 bases, and 3 bases stayed unmatched. CDR1 and CDR2 from the germline V gene are DFQATT and SNEGSKA (reference sequence). The CDR3 is 12 residues long. The chain's CDR3 is CSASLGGETQYF. The CDR3 DNA sequence: TGCAGTGCTAGCCTGGGGGGGGAGACCCAGTACTTC.

This clonotype was picked up many times. This chain connects TRBV10-3 to TRBJ2-5, with unresolved D. The V end was cut by 6 bases, the J end by 0 bases, with 8 bases between. The CDR3 runs to 13 residues. The germline V gene encodes CDR1 ENHRY and CDR2 SYGVKD. The CDR3 region has the DNA TGTGCCATCAGGGCCGGGTACCAAGAGACCCAGTACTTC. Encoded protein: CAIRAGYQETQYF.

By frequency in the sample, this clonotype is medium-sized. The J gene is TRBJ2-3, the V gene TRBV7-9; TRBD2 matches 8 bases. Looked up from germline, CDR1 is SEHNR and CDR2 is FQNEAQ (reference sequence). This CDR3 comprises 17 residues. After removal of 1 base from V and 1 base from J, the junction contained 7 bases not matched to a gene. The CDR3 is CASSLGRAGARTDTQYF. Written as DNA, the CDR3 is TGTGCCAGCAGCTTAGGTCGAGCGGGGGCCCGCACAGATACGCAGTATTTT.

This clonotype was picked up many times. V usage is TRBV6-2 or TRBV6-3 and J usage is TRBJ2-2, with TRBD1 identical over 8 bases. From germline, CDR1 is MNHEY and CDR2 SVGEGT. This CDR3 has 13 residues. After removal of 7 bases from V and 7 bases from J, the junction contained 5 bases not matched to a gene. CDR3 in DNA: TGTGCCAGCATGGCAGGGGGCCTCGGGGAGCTGTTTTTT. It encodes CASMAGGLGELFF.

The V and J genes are TRBV9 and TRBJ2-1; D unclear. The ends were cut back, 0 bases at V and 12 bases at J, with 19 bases in the middle. CDR1 is SGDLS and CDR2 is YYNGEE in the germline V gene. There are 15 residues in the CDR3. CDR3 nucleotides: TGTGCCAGCAGCGTAGGTACTACCGGCACAGATACGCAGTTCTTC. This gives the protein CASSVGTTGTDTQFF.

The chain employs TRBV20-1 and TRBJ2-5, with TRBD1 matching over 9 bases. This CDR3 is built from 13 residues. Germline V gives CDR1 DFQATT, CDR2 SNEGSKA (reference sequence). The CDR3, as DNA: TGCAGAGGGGAACAGGGGGCGCGAGAGACCCAGTACTTC. Amino acids: CRGEQGARETQYF.

By sample fraction, this clonotype is medium-sized. The rearrangement uses TRBV4-2 and TRBJ2-2, with D perhaps matching TRBD2 (6 bases). Germline V lookup: CDR1 LGHNA, CDR2 YNFKEQ. V lost 0 bases and J lost 7, with 12 bases in between. The CDR3 has 15 residues. The CDR3 is CASSQDGGVGGELFF. The CDR3 nucleotides are TGTGCCAGCAGCCAAGACGGGGGAGTGGGCGGGGAGCTGTTTTTT.